This passage covers 9 T cell receptor beta chains from one sample sequenced in a study of OX40 agonist ivuxolimab in advanced cancers. The method was the immunoSEQ multiplex PCR assay. This is the immuneACCESS table as TCRdb keeps it, with only in-frame sequences that have V and J called. A part of the clones is gone; compared with another copy, unresolved V genes explain less than half, and the rest is unexplained. In this sample the table shows under 70,000 clones, approximately 84% of which occur a single time. The ten largest clones capture around 2% of the sample. Sequences were derived from CD4+ or CD8+ T cells sorted from blood, sampled in a trial of the OX40 agonist ivuxolimab. The receptors here all came from an adult with an advanced solid tumor such as melanoma, head and neck, liver or kidney cancer.

V and J are TRBV10-3 and TRBJ2-1; D might be TRBD2 (6 bases). CDR1 is ENHRY, CDR2 SYGVKD, per germline. CDR3 length: 18 residues. V was shortened by 4 bases and J by 4 bases, with 23 bases between the two germline ends. CDR3 bases: TGTGCCATCAGTGCGCGTGAAGGATCGGGAGCGAGGTACAATGAGCAGTTCTTC. This gives the protein CAISAREGSGARYNEQFF.

This chain joins TRBV4-1 and TRBJ2-3; the D is unclear. Germline V lookup: CDR1 MGHRA, CDR2 YSYEKL. The CDR3 is 12 residues long. Trimming took 3 bases from V and 8 from J, leaving 9 bases between them. The CDR3 nucleotides read TGCGCCAGCAGCCAGAGTTTAACTACGCAGTATTTT. This translates into CASSQSLTTQYF.

The V gene is TRBV19, the J gene TRBJ2-5; D unclear. V lost 5 bases to trimming and J lost 5 bases, with 15 bases between them. This CDR3 has 14 residues. Per the germline V gene, CDR1 is LNHDA and CDR2 is SQIVND (reference sequence). Here the CDR3 DNA reads TGTGCCAGTAGTGTGCGCCACCCGGAGGAGACCCAGTACTTC. It yields the protein CASSVRHPEETQYF.

V and J are TRBV7-2 and TRBJ2-7, with TRBD1 matching over 9 bases. There are 15 residues in the CDR3. The J segment lost 6 bases and the V segment lost 4 bases, leaving 10 bases of the junction unmatched. Germline CDR1 SGHTA, CDR2 FQGNSA. The CDR3 here is CASSSLPGQGGEQYF. CDR3 coding DNA: TGTGCCAGCAGCTCTCTGCCGGGACAGGGAGGCGAGCAGTACTTC.

CDR3 nucleotides: TGCGCCAGCAGTGACCCCCGGACTAGCGGGAAGATGGGAAGCGATGAGCAGTTCTTC. Its protein is CASSDPRTSGKMGSDEQFF. The genes are TRBV10-1 and TRBJ2-1; 12 nucleotides match TRBD2. V was pared by 3 bases and J by 8 bases, with 17 bases of the junction left unmatched. Germline V gene data show CDR1 as WNHNN and CDR2 as SYGVQD (reference sequence). The CDR3 extends over 19 amino acids.

J is TRBJ2-7 and V is TRBV25-1; the D is unclear. V was pared by 3 bases and J by 0 bases, with 9 bases between. Germline lookup yields CDR1 MGHDK and CDR2 SYGVNS. CDR3 length: 14 amino acids. CDR3: CASSDGGSSYEQYF. In nucleotides, the CDR3 is TGTGCCAGCAGTGACGGCGGTAGCTCCTACGAGCAGTACTTC.

V usage is TRBV4-1 and J usage is TRBJ2-5, with 10 nucleotides matching TRBD1. V shed 0 bases, J shed 4 bases, and the junction held 11 bases outside the gene matches. The germline CDR1 and CDR2 sequences are MGHRA and YSYEKL. This CDR3 is 18 amino acids long. The CDR3 reads CASSQEGFKRQGAETQYF. DNA of the CDR3: TGCGCCAGCAGCCAAGAAGGGTTTAAACGACAGGGGGCAGAGACCCAGTACTTC.

A few counts support this clone. The chain uses TRBV5-4 and TRBJ2-7; 7 bases agree with TRBD2. The CDR3 covers 14 residues. Germline V gene data show CDR1 as SGHNT and CDR2 as YYREEE (reference sequence). V was pared by 5 bases and J by 7 bases, with 12 bases of the junction left unmatched. The CDR3 spells CASRSITSAGEQYF. DNA for the CDR3: TGTGCCAGCAGGTCTATAACTAGCGCGGGTGAGCAGTACTTC. The entire variable domain, with the rest obtained from reference TRBV5-4 and TRBJ2-7, is as follows: ETGVTQSPTHLIKTRGQQVTLRCSSQSGHNTVSWYQQALGQGPQFIFQYYREEENGRGNFPPRFSGLQFPNYSSELNVNALELDDSALYLCASRSITSAGEQYFGPGTRLTVT.

The chain couples TRBV7-8 to TRBJ2-7; 8 positions match TRBD1. V gave up 3 bases and J gave up 6 bases; unmatched junction bases: 4. The CDR3 runs 13 residues. The V gene's germline CDR1 is SGHVS and CDR2 FQNEAQ. The CDR3 bases are TGTGCCAGCAGCTTGGACAGGGCCGGCGAGCAGTACTTC. Amino acid sequence: CASSLDRAGEQYF.